This T cell receptor beta chain stems from a study of blood T cell repertoires in COVID-19. Study in general: Sites across the United States, Italy and Spain contributed samples from acute and convalescent COVID-19. Sample material is recorded as cDNA or gDNA derived from T cells, B-cell-depleted T cells, or PBMCs.

Per the study methods: How many nucleated cells were present was estimated from reference gene primer amplification. Only in-frame clones appear in the TCRdb table, and some are missing; sequencing was by immunoSEQ multiplex PCR. That table supplies the V and J calls and clone size; D and trimming were determined from the DNA. The sample has some 330,000 clones, 85% to 90% seen once; the top ten hold 1.5% to 2%. Seattle patients were enrolled while actively infected and followed longitudinally. This CDR3 is 14 amino acids long. Per the germline V gene, CDR1 is MGHRA and CDR2 is YSYEKL. V shed 2 bases and J shed 6 bases, with 13 bases lying between them.

The TCR was taken from a woman in her 30s with COVID-19, enrolled during active disease. V and J are TRBV4-1 and TRBJ1-2, with D possibly being TRBD1 (5 bases). The sample taken for sequencing was peripheral blood. This CDR3 reads CASSQITGTNGYTF. CDR3 bases: TGCGCCAGCAGCCAAATTACAGGCACTAATGGCTACACCTTC.